A selection of T cell receptor beta chains follows, all from one sample in a study of beta chain features in type 1 diabetes. Libraries were prepared by immunoSEQ multiplex PCR; TCRdb keeps only in-frame clonotypes and omits some of them. The sample yields fewer than 350,000 clones, 15% seen once. Sequencing was performed on naive CD4+ T cells from blood. The origin of the receptors is a man aged 18 to 30 with type 1 diabetes. CDR3s include the opening cysteine and the closing phenylalanine or tryptophan. D genes are given only for firm matches. Clone size is shown for a subset of rows, as once, few, many or a class of expanded clone.

TRBJ2-7 TRBV9 NA few 17 CASSVALAARKPYEQYF TGTGCCAGCAGCGTAGCCCTAGCAGCGCGAAAACCTTACGAGCAGTACTTC
TRBJ2-1 TRBV4-3 TRBD1 NA 12 CASSHRTGEQFF TGCGCCAGCAGCCACCGGACAGGGGAGCAGTTCTTC
TRBJ2-6 TRBV10-3 NA NA 15 CASRDTLTGANVLTF TGTGCCTCCAGGGACACCCTCACTGGGGCCAACGTCCTGACTTTC
TRBJ2-7 TRBV5-4 NA NA 14 CASSLGGIGGEQYF TGTGCCAGCAGCTTGGGCGGGATCGGGGGCGAGCAGTACTTC
TRBJ2-7 TRBV5-1 NA few 11 CASSAEYEQYF TGCGCCAGCTCGGCGGAATACGAGCAGTACTTC
TRBJ1-4 TRBV5-6 TRBD1 NA 14 CASSLLQGREKLFF TGTGCCAGCAGCTTACTACAGGGGAGGGAAAAACTGTTTTTT
TRBJ1-2 TRBV29-1 TRBD1 NA 13 CSVGDRSGYGYTF TGCAGCGTGGGGGACAGGAGCGGCTATGGCTACACCTTC
TRBJ2-3 TRBV5-1 NA NA 14 CASSLSGDADTQYF TGCGCCAGCAGCTTATCCGGGGATGCAGATACGCAGTATTTT
TRBJ2-1 TRBV5-1 NA NA 13 CASSLGSYNEQFF TGCGCCAGCAGCTTGGGCAGTTACAATGAGCAGTTCTTC
TRBJ1-3 TRBV15 NA NA 14 CATSRRGSGNTIYF TGTGCCACCAGCAGACGTGGCAGTGGAAACACCATATATTTT
TRBJ1-1 TRBV18 NA NA 13 CASSTPSGTEAFF TGTGCCAGCTCTACTCCGTCCGGGACTGAAGCTTTCTTT
TRBJ1-2 TRBV7-2 NA few 16 CASSLEVTGVNYGYTF TGTGCCAGCAGCCTCGAGGTGACAGGAGTTAACTATGGCTACACCTTC
TRBJ2-5 TRBV30 NA NA 13 CACYGRGKETQYF TGTGCCTGTTATGGACGGGGGAAGGAGACCCAGTACTTC
TRBJ2-7 TRBV5-1 NA few 13 CASSLAFSDEQYF TGCGCCAGCAGCTTGGCCTTTTCAGACGAGCAGTACTTC
TRBJ2-5 TRBV9 NA NA 13 CASSVGAEETQYF TGTGCCAGCAGCGTAGGAGCCGAAGAGACCCAGTACTTC
TRBJ2-1 TRBV2 TRBD1 NA 12 CAGQRDSNEQFF TGTGCCGGCCAAAGGGACAGCAATGAGCAGTTCTTC
TRBJ2-1 TRBV7-2 NA NA 17 CASSLWGRELGGNEQFF TGTGCCAGCAGCTTATGGGGGCGGGAGCTGGGTGGCAATGAGCAGTTCTTC
TRBJ2-1 TRBV7-2 NA few 17 CASSGGLPRFSYNEQFF TGTGCCAGCAGCGGAGGACTACCACGATTTTCCTACAATGAGCAGTTCTTC
TRBJ1-2 TRBV6-6 TRBD1 few 14 CASSPTGQYYGYTF TGTGCCAGCAGTCCCACGGGACAGTACTATGGCTACACCTTC
TRBJ2-3 TRBV20-1 NA NA 11 CSTARTDTQYF TGCAGTACAGCCAGAACAGATACGCAGTATTTT